This T cell receptor beta chain was sequenced for a study of cytomegalovirus exposure and HLA in healthy donors. Study-wide findings and caveats: Cytomegalovirus association was assigned to about 180 TCR beta chains. For cytomegalovirus status, the classifier reportedly gave diagnoses with high specificity and sensitivity. Later, an analysis found that TCR clusters from the first cohort tended to co-occur in the approximately 130 validation repertoires. In vitro assays verified that a few CMV-associated chains recognized CMV antigens specifically.

With respect to this clone: Its antigen is not identified.

CDR3 length equals 17 residues. Per the germline V gene, CDR1 is SGHDN and CDR2 is FVKESK. After removal of 3 bases from V and 6 bases from J, the junction contained 13 bases not matched to a gene. The protocol was immunoSEQ multiplex PCR, while the TCRdb copy is restricted to in-frame clones and leaves out a portion. The repertoire includes fewer than 120,000 clones, roughly 89% of them detected once, and under 2% sits in the top ten. V gene TRBV14 combines with J gene TRBJ2-5; 10 nucleotides align to TRBD1. This clonotype originated in a woman between 18 and 29 years old in good health and CMV-seronegative. Sequenced sample: PBMCs. The CDR3 loop is CASSHGLRTGGVKTQYF. The CDR3 coding sequence is TGTGCCAGCAGCCATGGTTTAAGGACAGGGGGTGTAAAGACCCAGTACTTC. Full variable domain (missing parts from reference TRBV14 and TRBJ2-5): EAGVTQFPSHSVIEKGQTVTLRCDPISGHDNLYWYRRVMGKEIKFLLHFVKESKQDESGMPNNRFLAERTGGTYSTLKVQPAELEDSGVYFCASSHGLRTGGVKTQYFGPGTRLLVL.